The sequence of this T cell receptor beta chain was determined in a study of blood T cell repertoires in COVID-19. At the level of the study: COVID-19 samples, acute and convalescent, were from the United States, Italy and Spain. Sample material is recorded as cDNA or gDNA derived from T cells, B-cell-depleted T cells, or PBMCs.

Original methodology: Reference gene primer amplification in the assay estimated nucleated cell counts. Generated by immunoSEQ multiplex PCR, the TCRdb table keeps only in-frame clones and is missing some. Clonal size and the V and J genes are those of that table, whereas D and trimming came from the DNA. Among approximately 300,000 clones listed, more than 75% were seen once. CDR1 is MDHEN and CDR2 is SYDVKM in the germline V gene. The CDR3 has 15 residues. V was clipped by 2 bases and J by 1 base, with 11 bases between them. Sequenced material: peripheral blood. The receptor comes from a man aged 50 to 60 with active or convalescent COVID-19. V gene TRBV28 combines with J gene TRBJ1-2; D unclear. The CDR3 spells CASSLVSNGNYGYTF. For the CDR3, the DNA is TGTGCCAGCAGTTTAGTTAGTAACGGTAACTATGGCTACACCTTC.